This paragraph covers one TCR beta chain sequence. This CDR3 has 13 amino acids. Germline V CDR1 and CDR2: MNHEY, SMNVEV (reference sequence). V lost 6 bases, J lost 4 bases, and 13 bases lay in between. This sample stems from a study of blood T cell repertoires in COVID-19. Generated by immunoSEQ multiplex PCR, the TCRdb table keeps only in-frame clones and is missing some. The data show 99,000 or so clones, over 75% seen once. The sequencing input was peripheral blood. This TCR was recovered from a man aged 45-65 years with acute or convalescent COVID-19. The rearrangement links TRBV27 to TRBJ2-7, with D perhaps TRBD1 (5 bases). The chain's CDR3 is CASSPGYWYEQYF. The CDR3 nucleotides read TGTGCCAGCAGCCCAGGGTACTGGTACGAGCAGTACTTC.